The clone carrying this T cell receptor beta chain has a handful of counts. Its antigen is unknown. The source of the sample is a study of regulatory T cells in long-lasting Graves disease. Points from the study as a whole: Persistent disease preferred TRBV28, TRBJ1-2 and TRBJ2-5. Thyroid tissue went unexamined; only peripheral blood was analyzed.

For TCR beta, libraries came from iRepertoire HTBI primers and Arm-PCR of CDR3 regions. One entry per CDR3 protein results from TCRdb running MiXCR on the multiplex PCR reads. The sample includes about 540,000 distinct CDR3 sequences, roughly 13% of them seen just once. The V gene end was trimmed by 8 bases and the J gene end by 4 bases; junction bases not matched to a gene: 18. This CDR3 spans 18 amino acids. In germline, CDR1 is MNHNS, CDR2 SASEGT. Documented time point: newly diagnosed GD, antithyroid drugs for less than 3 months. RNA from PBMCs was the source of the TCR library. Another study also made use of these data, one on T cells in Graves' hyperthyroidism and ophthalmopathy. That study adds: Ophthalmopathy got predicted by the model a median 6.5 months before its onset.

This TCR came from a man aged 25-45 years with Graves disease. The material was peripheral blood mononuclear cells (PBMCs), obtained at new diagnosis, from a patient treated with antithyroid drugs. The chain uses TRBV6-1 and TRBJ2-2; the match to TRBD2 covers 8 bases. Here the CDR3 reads CASRPRNSGRLGTGELFF. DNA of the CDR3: TGTGCCAGCCGTCCGAGGAACAGCGGGAGATTGGGCACCGGGGAGCTGTTTTTT.